What follows are 31 T cell receptor beta chains derived from one specimen sequenced in a study of cytotoxic CD8 clonotypes in ibrutinib-treated CLL. Sequenced by immunoSEQ multiplex PCR; TCRdb stores in-frame clones only, minus some. The table lists approximately 91,000 clones, around 79% of them singletons. The sequencing here drew on PBMCs, taken after 12 months of ibrutinib treatment. These receptors were taken from a human donor with chronic lymphocytic leukemia.

In its sample, this clone was seen once. The chain has TRBV7-9 and TRBJ1-1; D not certain. Germline lookup yields CDR1 SEHNR and CDR2 FQNEAQ (reference sequence). V was clipped by 2 bases and J by 5 bases, with 12 bases between them. This CDR3 is 14 amino acids long. The CDR3 is CASSLYGGVTEAFF. CDR3 DNA sequence: TGTGCCAGCAGCTTATATGGTGGGGTAACTGAAGCTTTCTTT. The full variable domain, its missing parts supplied by reference TRBV7-9 and TRBJ1-1, is DTGVSQNPRHKITKRGQNVTFRCDPISEHNRLYWYRQTLGQGPEFLTYFQNEAQLEKSRLLSDRFSAERPKGSFSTLEIQRTEQGDSAMYLCASSLYGGVTEAFFGQGTRLTVV.

The chain joins TRBV6-5 to TRBJ2-7, with TRBD1 matching 12 bases. V lost 2 bases, J lost 4 bases, and 3 bases stayed unmatched. Germline CDR1 is MNHEY and CDR2 is SVGAGI. The CDR3 is 15 residues long. This chain's CDR3 is CASSYGTGGSYEQYF. The CDR3, as DNA: TGTGCCAGCAGTTACGGGACAGGGGGCTCGTACGAGCAGTACTTC.

The chain is built from TRBV20-1 and TRBJ1-1; D is uncertain. The V gene lost 6 bases and the J gene lost 4 bases, with 9 bases spanning the gap. The CDR3 contains 11 residues. From germline, CDR1 is DFQATT and CDR2 SNEGSKA (reference sequence). The CDR3 region has the DNA TGCAGTGCGCGGTTGGTCACTGAAGCTTTCTTT. This gives the protein CSARLVTEAFF.

The chain combines TRBV5-1 with TRBJ1-4; tentative D call: TRBD1 (5 bases). There are 17 residues in the CDR3. In germline, CDR1 is SGHRS, CDR2 YFSETQ. V was cut by 0 bases and J by 7 bases, with 19 bases left in between. CDR3 sequence (DNA): TGCGCCAGCAGCTTGGGGGAAGGGTTGGGGCGGCGTGAAAAACTGTTTTTT. Its protein is CASSLGEGLGRREKLFF.

The chain has TRBV6-4 and TRBJ2-1; 9 bases are a match to TRBD2. The germline gives CDR1 MRHNA, CDR2 SNTAGT. V lost 6 bases to trimming and J lost 9 bases; unmatched junction nucleotides: 6. The CDR3 totals 13 residues. CDR3 in DNA: TGTGCCAGCAGCCGGAGCGGGGGGAGTGAGCAGTTCTTC. This gives the protein CASSRSGGSEQFF.

The chain is built from TRBV6-1 and TRBJ2-7, with a tentative D call TRBD1 (6 bases). Germline V gene sequence: CDR1 MNHNS, CDR2 SASEGT. The CDR3 sequence is 14 residues long. V was clipped by 10 bases and J by 7 bases, with 23 bases between them. The CDR3 protein is CATGRRQEPGEQYF. In DNA form, the CDR3 reads TGTGCCACCGGCCGCCGACAGGAACCTGGGGAGCAGTACTTC.

This chain links TRBV7-9 with TRBJ1-3, with D unresolved. The CDR3 totals 14 residues. Trimming took 5 bases from V and 1 from J, leaving 9 bases between them. Germline V gene lookup returns CDR1 SEHNR and CDR2 FQNEAQ (reference sequence). The CDR3, as DNA: TGTGCCAGCAGCCCCTATAGGTCTGGAAACACCATATATTTT. It codes for CASSPYRSGNTIYF.

The rearrangement uses TRBV4-2 and TRBJ2-3, with 8 bases lining up with TRBD2. CDR1 is LGHNA and CDR2 is YNFKEQ in the germline V gene. This CDR3 is built from 16 residues. V was clipped by 4 bases and J by 3 bases; unmatched bases: 9. The CDR3 DNA is TGTGCCAGCAGCCGTGGGCGGGAGGCCTGGACAGATACGCAGTATTTT. Encoded protein: CASSRGREAWTDTQYF.

The chain joins TRBV6-5 to TRBJ2-7; D is ambiguous. The V end lost 7 bases, the J end lost 2 bases, and 12 bases lay between the germline ends. The CDR3 loop spans 13 amino acids. CDR1 MNHEY and CDR2 SVGAGI come from the germline V gene. The CDR3 DNA reads TGTGCCAGCACTCGGACCTCTCCCTACGAGCAGTACTTC. Translation gives CASTRTSPYEQYF.

This clone has a handful of counts. The chain has TRBV9 and TRBJ2-5; D is ambiguous. The CDR3 covers 13 residues. Trimming cost V 4 bases and J 5 bases, with 12 bases left between them. The germline CDR1 and CDR2 sequences are SGDLS and YYNGEE. Written as DNA, the CDR3 is TGTGCCAGCAGCAAGACCTCTGGGGAGACCCAGTACTTC. This sequence encodes CASSKTSGETQYF.

A few counts support this clone. Here the CDR3 DNA reads TGCGCCAGCAGCTCCCCCCGGCAGGGGGGTCCCGGAGGCGAGCAGTACTTC. This encodes CASSSPRQGGPGGEQYF. V and J are TRBV5-1 and TRBJ2-7; tentative D call: TRBD1 (7 bases). Looked up from germline, CDR1 is SGHRS and CDR2 is YFSETQ. With 3 bases removed from V and 6 bases from J, the gap between germline ends came to 25 bases. This CDR3 contains 17 residues.

The rearrangement uses TRBV7-2 and TRBJ1-5; D not resolved. This CDR3 is built from 13 residues. The V gene's germline CDR1 is SGHTA and CDR2 FQGNSA. V lost 1 base, J lost 3 bases, and 4 bases lay in between. CDR3 DNA sequence: TGTGCCAGCAGCTTAGTTATCAATCAGCCCCAGCATTTT. Amino acid sequence: CASSLVINQPQHF.

This clone was picked up one time. The chain recombines TRBV6-5 with TRBJ1-4; D call uncertain. V lost 2 bases to trimming and J lost 6 bases, with 16 bases between them. CDR3 length equals 16 residues. Per the germline V gene, CDR1 is MNHEY and CDR2 is SVGAGI. The CDR3 DNA sequence: TGTGCCAGCAGTTACGGGGTGGCAGACGAAGATGAAAAACTGTTTTTT. Translation gives CASSYGVADEDEKLFF.

The chain links TRBV7-3 to TRBJ2-7, with 8 bases fitting TRBD1. Unmatched junction bases numbered 3, after V lost 5 bases and J lost 3 bases. This CDR3 comprises 13 residues. Per the germline V gene, CDR1 is SGHTA and CDR2 is FQGTGA. CDR3 loop: CASSPQGGYEQYF. The CDR3 DNA reads as TGTGCCAGCAGCCCACAGGGGGGCTACGAGCAGTACTTC.

CDR3 sequence (DNA): TGTGCCAGCACCTGGACTAGCACCGGGGAGCTGTTTTTT. Protein product: CASTWTSTGELFF. The gene calls are TRBV7-6 and TRBJ2-2; 7 bases are shared with TRBD2. This CDR3 comprises 13 residues. Losses at the gene ends were 7 bases for V and 4 bases for J; bases not matched to a gene: 3. Germline V CDR1 and CDR2: SGHVS, FNYEAQ.

The chain is built from TRBV27 and TRBJ2-7; 10 positions match TRBD1. CDR1 and CDR2 (germline): MNHEY, SMNVEV (reference sequence). The CDR3 is made up of 15 amino acids. The ends lost 6 bases at V and 4 bases at J; junction bases unmatched: 9. Written as DNA, the CDR3 is TGTGCCAGCAGAGCATGGGACAGGGGAGGGTACGAGCAGTACTTC. It specifies CASRAWDRGGYEQYF.

The V call is TRBV7-9, the J call TRBJ2-1; TRBD1 agrees at 7 bases. Looked up from germline, CDR1 is SEHNR and CDR2 is FQNEAQ (reference sequence). Unmatched junction bases numbered 2, after V lost 3 bases and J lost 0 bases. CDR3 length: 15 residues. The CDR3 nucleotides are TGTGCCAGCAGCTTGAGACAGGGCTCCTACAATGAGCAGTTCTTC. Encoded protein: CASSLRQGSYNEQFF.

The CDR3 DNA sequence: TGTGCCAGCAGCCCGACCGGGGGTCAGCAGTTCTTC. It codes for CASSPTGGQQFF. This chain uses TRBV7-3 with TRBJ2-1; a possible D gene is TRBD2 (6 bases). The ends were cut back, 5 bases at V and 11 bases at J, with 13 bases in the middle. This CDR3 is 12 amino acids long. Per the germline V gene, CDR1 is SGHTA and CDR2 is FQGTGA.

The rearrangement links TRBV9 to TRBJ2-3, with D hard to call. The CDR3 has 14 residues. V lost 0 bases to trimming and J lost 6 bases, with 11 bases between them. The V gene's germline CDR1 is SGDLS and CDR2 YYNGEE. The CDR3 region is CASSVVSLGDTQYF. CDR3 coding DNA: TGTGCCAGCAGCGTAGTCTCCCTGGGGGATACGCAGTATTTT.

DNA of the CDR3: TGTGCCTGGAGCCCAGGGAGGGGGAACACTGAAGCTTTCTTT. This codes for CAWSPGRGNTEAFF. The rearrangement uses TRBV30 and TRBJ1-1, with a tentative D call TRBD1 (5 bases). CDR1 is GTSNPN, CDR2 SVGIG, per germline (reference sequence). V shed 3 bases and J shed 1 base, with 12 bases lying between them. The CDR3 has 14 residues. Variable domain in full (rest from reference TRBV30 and TRBJ1-1): SQTIHQWPATLVQPVGSPLSLECTVEGTSNPNLYWYRQAAGRGLQLLFYSVGIGQISSEVPQNLSASRPQDRQFILSSKKLLLSDSGFYLCAWSPGRGNTEAFFGQGTRLTVV.

This chain links TRBV7-9 with TRBJ2-5, with D possibly matching TRBD2 (6 bases). This CDR3 has 15 amino acids. From germline, CDR1 is SEHNR and CDR2 FQNEAQ (reference sequence). V lost 1 base and J lost 5, with 14 bases in between. The CDR3 protein is CASSLVSLRGETQYF. The CDR3, as DNA: TGTGCCAGCAGCTTAGTCAGCCTCCGGGGGGAGACCCAGTACTTC.

The chain carries TRBV30 and TRBJ2-3; D is uncertain. This CDR3 is built from 13 residues. V lost 2 bases and J lost 6, with 12 bases in between. Germline V lookup: CDR1 GTSNPN, CDR2 SVGIG (reference sequence). CDR3 amino acids: CAWSSGATDTQYF. In nucleotides, the CDR3 is TGTGCCTGGAGTTCCGGCGCAACGGATACGCAGTATTTT.

This clone was seen many times. V gene TRBV28 combines with J gene TRBJ2-7, with 14 bases identical to TRBD2. There are 18 residues in the CDR3. Germline-derived CDR1 and CDR2 are MDHEN and SYDVKM. V shed 6 bases and J 1 base; nucleotides not matched to a gene: 11. CDR3 region: CASRPTGLAGGYSYEQYF. For the CDR3, the DNA is TGTGCCAGCAGGCCTACCGGACTAGCGGGAGGTTATTCCTACGAGCAGTACTTC.

CDR3 sequence: CARQGGYNSPLHF. The CDR3 bases are TGTGCCCGACAGGGGGGGTATAATTCACCCCTCCACTTT. This chain links TRBV30 with TRBJ1-6, with 9 bases lining up with TRBD1. Germline-derived CDR1 and CDR2 are GTSNPN and SVGIG (reference sequence). The CDR3 consists of 13 residues. Trimming removed 8 bases from V and 4 bases from J; junction bases left unmatched: 3.

The chain joins TRBV9 to TRBJ2-7; the match to TRBD2 covers 12 bases. The CDR3 is 16 amino acids. Germline CDR1 is SGDLS and CDR2 is YYNGEE. The trim removed 4 bases at V and 2 bases at J, leaving 7 bases unmatched. This CDR3 is CASSPLAGGLTYEQYF. The DNA for the CDR3 is TGTGCCAGCAGCCCACTAGCGGGGGGCTTAACCTACGAGCAGTACTTC.

This sequence joins TRBV9 and TRBJ2-3; the match to TRBD2 covers 14 bases. J lost 4 bases, V lost 2 bases, and 3 bases had no gene match. From germline, CDR1 is SGDLS and CDR2 YYNGEE. The CDR3 contains 16 residues. CDR3 nucleotide sequence: TGTGCCAGCAGCGTGACTAGCGGGGGGGCGTCAGATACGCAGTATTTT. Translating gives CASSVTSGGASDTQYF.

The CDR3 DNA sequence: TGTGCCAGTAGCCCCATTCCAGGGGGCACTGAAGCTTTCTTT. This gives the protein CASSPIPGGTEAFF. This chain joins TRBV19 and TRBJ1-1; 7 bases align to TRBD1. There are 14 residues in the CDR3. CDR1 LNHDA and CDR2 SQIVND come from the germline V gene (reference sequence). Trimming removed 6 bases from V and 4 bases from J; junction bases left unmatched: 8.

The count of this clone is one. V and J are TRBV2 and TRBJ2-5, with 8 bases lining up with TRBD1. The CDR3 consists of 14 residues. Germline values: CDR1 SNHLY, CDR2 FYNNEI. V shed 7 bases, J shed 4 bases, and the junction held 8 bases outside the gene matches. As DNA, the CDR3 is TGTGCCAGCACCCCGGACAGGGTCCGAGAGACCCAGTACTTC. Its translation is CASTPDRVRETQYF.

This clone appeared once. The chain couples TRBV6-5 to TRBJ1-1, with 10 bases fitting TRBD1. The CDR3 is made up of 14 amino acids. Germline CDR1 is MNHEY and CDR2 is SVGAGI. J gave up 4 bases and V 6 bases, and 5 bases lay outside the gene matches. This chain's CDR3 is CASSPRTGGTEAFF. CDR3 coding DNA: TGTGCCAGCAGCCCCCGGACAGGGGGCACTGAAGCTTTCTTT.

CDR3 region: CASSLGASGGYSYNEQFF. For the CDR3, the DNA is TGTGCCAGCAGCTTAGGTGCTAGCGGGGGCTACTCCTACAATGAGCAGTTCTTC. This rearrangement joins TRBV11-3 to TRBJ2-1; TRBD2 matches at 10 bases. J lost 0 bases, V lost 1 base, and 6 bases had no gene match. This CDR3 comprises 18 residues. The germline CDR1 and CDR2 sequences are SGHNT and YENEEA.

This clone was detected once. The J gene is TRBJ2-1, the V gene TRBV5-1, with TRBD2 matching 7 bases. In germline, CDR1 is SGHRS, CDR2 YFSETQ. Losses at the gene ends were 1 base for V and 9 bases for J; bases not matched to a gene: 10. There are 15 residues in the CDR3. The CDR3 spells CASSLWGGTAAEQFF. Here the CDR3 DNA reads TGCGCCAGCAGCTTGTGGGGAGGGACCGCCGCTGAGCAGTTCTTC.